The 21 T cell receptor beta chains in this list originate from one sample, sequenced in a study of T-cell reconstitution after alpha-beta-depleted transplantation in children. Unique molecular identifiers were used to barcode this TCRbeta library. Each CDR3 protein is one row after TCRdb ran MiXCR on the PCR reads. Among 77,000 or so distinct CDR3 sequences listed, about a sixth were seen once. Source: PBMCs, mostly from graft donor cells, taken 360 days after TCRalphabeta/CD19-depleted stem cell transplant. These receptor sequences come from a male patient between 2 and 10 years old who had a stem cell transplant for acute lymphoblastic leukemia, so the T cells may come from the graft donor.

The J gene is TRBJ2-3, the V gene TRBV4-1; D remains ambiguous. Germline V gives CDR1 MGHRA, CDR2 YSYEKL. V lost 0 bases, J lost 0 bases, and 4 bases lay in between. This CDR3 has 14 amino acids. This chain's CDR3 is CASSQELSTDTQYF. The CDR3 region has the DNA TGCGCCAGCAGCCAAGAGCTAAGCACAGATACGCAGTATTTT.

This chain joins TRBV24-1 and TRBJ1-4; perhaps TRBD1 as D (5 bases). Per the germline V gene, CDR1 is KGHDR and CDR2 is SFDVKD. CDR3 length: 15 amino acids. With 7 bases removed from V and 14 bases from J, the gap between germline ends came to 25 bases. CDR3 sequence (DNA): TGTGCCACCAGCCTGACCGGGGGATCAGAAAGTAAGCTGTTTTTT. Amino acids: CATSLTGGSESKLFF.

The J gene is TRBJ2-2, the V gene TRBV7-2; D is possibly TRBD2 (5 bases). Trimming took 5 bases from V and 2 from J, leaving 15 bases between them. The CDR3 totals 16 residues. Germline CDR1 and CDR2: SGHTA and FQGNSA. The CDR3 DNA sequence: TGTGCCAGCAGCCCAACTAGACCGAGTAACACCGGGGAGCTGTTTTTT. It codes for CASSPTRPSNTGELFF.

This clonotype was seen repeatedly, ten times or more. The chain joins TRBV11-3 to TRBJ2-2, with 7 bases fitting TRBD1. Per the germline V gene, CDR1 is SGHNT and CDR2 is YENEEA. J lost 6 bases, V lost 4 bases, and 5 bases had no gene match. The CDR3 contains 14 residues. CDR3 protein: CASSSRQGAGELFF. CDR3 DNA sequence: TGTGCCAGCAGCTCCCGACAGGGCGCCGGGGAGCTGTTTTTT.

J is TRBJ2-7 and V is TRBV11-2; D is unresolved. V lost 4 bases to trimming and J lost 3 bases, with 16 bases between them. The CDR3 spans 15 residues. Germline CDR1 is SGHAT and CDR2 is FQNNGV. This CDR3 is CASSSRPRIGYEQYF. The CDR3 DNA sequence: TGTGCCAGCAGCTCCCGTCCCCGGATCGGCTACGAGCAGTACTTC.

This clonotype appeared a few times. The V call is TRBV7-8, the J call TRBJ2-2, with TRBD2 matching over 11 bases. Trimming took 2 bases from V and 6 from J; bases not matched to a gene: 2. The germline gives CDR1 SGHVS, CDR2 FQNEAQ. The CDR3 totals 15 residues. The CDR3 protein is CASSLILAGAGELFF. CDR3 bases: TGTGCCAGCAGCTTAATACTAGCGGGAGCCGGGGAGCTGTTTTTT.

This clonotype was detected ten times or more. The genes are TRBV5-7 and TRBJ2-1; 16 bases line up with TRBD2. TRBV5-7 is placed among ORFs of uncertain function. The V gene end was trimmed by 3 bases and the J gene end by 10 bases; junction bases not matched to a gene: 10. The CDR3 loop spans 17 amino acids. CDR3 sequence: CASSWGLAGGPRREQFF. CDR3 bases: TGTGCCAGCAGCTGGGGACTAGCGGGAGGGCCTAGAAGGGAGCAGTTCTTC.

In its sample, this clonotype was seen a few times. The rearrangement links TRBV6-5 to TRBJ1-2; the D is unclear. CDR1 MNHEY and CDR2 SVGAGI come from the germline V gene. The CDR3 length is 14 residues. Trimming cost V 0 bases and J 7 bases, with 12 bases left between them. CDR3 coding DNA: TGTGCCAGCAGTTACTCCCCCGATGTTACTGGCTACACCTTC. Encoded protein: CASSYSPDVTGYTF.

The V and J genes are TRBV5-1 and TRBJ2-1; possible D gene TRBD2, 6 bases. The CDR3 has 15 residues. CDR1 SGHRS and CDR2 YFSETQ come from the germline V gene. V shed 3 bases and J shed 3 bases, with 13 bases lying between them. The CDR3 spells CASSSGRGNYNEQFF. CDR3 in DNA: TGCGCCAGCAGCTCGGGACGGGGGAACTACAATGAGCAGTTCTTC.

J is TRBJ2-3 and V is TRBV11-3, with TRBD2 as a possible D gene (5 bases). The CDR3 has 14 residues. The V and J ends lost 2 bases and 8 bases respectively, with 14 bases between them. CDR1 is SGHNT and CDR2 is YENEEA in the germline V gene. The CDR3 loop reads CASSLWSSISTQYF. In DNA form, the CDR3 reads TGTGCCAGCAGCTTATGGTCTAGCATAAGTACGCAGTATTTT.

This clonotype was counted once. The chain combines TRBV21-1 with TRBJ2-3; the table assigns TRBD2, which was not confirmed against the DNA. TRBV21-1 corresponds to a pseudogene. The CDR3 spans 20 residues. The CDR3 DNA sequence: TGTGCCAGCAGCAAAGTTCTCTCCAAGCGGAACCATTGTAGCACAGATACGCAGTATTTT. Translating it yields CASSKVLSKRNHCSTDTQYF.

V is TRBV25-1 and J is TRBJ2-3, with TRBD2 identical over 12 bases. Germline trimming cut 6 bases from V and 7 bases from J; bases unmatched to any gene: 2. Germline V gene data show CDR1 as MGHDK and CDR2 as SYGVNS. The CDR3 sequence is 13 residues long. CDR3 loop: CASRLAGGYTQYF. CDR3 sequence (DNA): TGTGCCAGCAGACTAGCGGGAGGTTATACGCAGTATTTT. The full variable domain, rest sourced from reference TRBV25-1 and TRBJ2-3, is EADIYQTPRYLVIGTGKKITLECSQTMGHDKMYWYQQDPGMELHLIHYSYGVNSTEKGDLSSESTVSRIRTEHFPLTLESARPSHTSQYLCASRLAGGYTQYFGPGTRLTVL.

CDR3 amino acids: CASSLRWWNTEAFF. The CDR3 coding sequence is TGTGCCAGCAGCTTAAGATGGTGGAACACTGAAGCTTTCTTT. The chain uses TRBV5-6 and TRBJ1-1, with unresolved D. V was pared by 2 bases and J by 1 base, with 9 bases between. CDR1 and CDR2 (germline): SGHDT, YYEEEE. The CDR3 extends over 14 amino acids.

The V and J genes are TRBV6-1 and TRBJ1-2; 7 bases fit TRBD1. Germline V CDR1 and CDR2: MNHNS, SASEGT. V shed 5 bases, J shed 5 bases, and the junction held 8 bases outside the gene matches. The CDR3 is 14 amino acids. CDR3: CASSLDRVFYGYTF. In nucleotides, the CDR3 is TGTGCCAGCAGTCTAGACAGGGTGTTTTATGGCTACACCTTC.

The chain recombines TRBV27 with TRBJ2-7; maybe TRBD1 (6 bases). The germline CDR1 and CDR2 sequences are MNHEY and SMNVEV (reference sequence). The CDR3 consists of 14 residues. The V gene lost 5 bases and the J gene lost 5 bases, with 16 bases spanning the gap. CDR3 sequence reads: CASSPFYRVHEQYF. In nucleotides, the CDR3 is TGTGCCAGCAGTCCCTTTTACAGGGTCCACGAGCAGTACTTC.

This chain links TRBV5-1 with TRBJ2-5; D gene uncertain. V gave up 2 bases and J gave up 2 bases, with 10 bases separating them. The CDR3 contains 14 residues. Germline CDR1 is SGHRS and CDR2 is YFSETQ. CDR3 loop: CASSFKTFQETQYF. CDR3 DNA sequence: TGCGCCAGCAGCTTTAAGACATTTCAAGAGACCCAGTACTTC.

The V call is TRBV10-3, the J call TRBJ2-4; D may be TRBD1 or TRBD2 (5 bases each). The length of the CDR3 is 15 residues. Trimming removed 2 bases from V and 7 bases from J, with 15 bases in between. Germline CDR1 ENHRY, CDR2 SYGVKD. Written as DNA, the CDR3 is TGTGCCATCAGTGAGGGTGGGGGAATGGTTAACATTCAGTACTTC. Residues: CAISEGGGMVNIQYF.

This clonotype was seen a few times. This chain links TRBV15 with TRBJ2-7; D is undetermined. The germline V gene encodes CDR1 LNHNV and CDR2 YYDKDF (reference sequence). The CDR3 is made up of 11 amino acids. V was trimmed by 6 bases and J by 7 bases, leaving 10 bases between them. The CDR3 region is CATSTYGEQYF. CDR3 coding DNA: TGTGCCACCAGTACATATGGGGAGCAGTACTTC.

In its sample, this clonotype was seen a few times. The chain has TRBV12-5 and TRBJ1-2; TRBD1 aligns across 7 bases. CDR1 and CDR2 from the germline V gene are LGHNT and FRNRAP. Trimming took 0 bases from V and 4 from J; bases not matched to a gene: 5. The CDR3 is 15 amino acids. The CDR3 region is CASGLVPGQFYGYTF. CDR3 sequence (DNA): TGTGCTAGTGGTTTGGTACCGGGACAGTTCTATGGCTACACCTTC.

Worth noting for this clonotype: One end of the junction is discordant with germline, which a read error may explain. The CDR3 coding sequence is TGTGCTAGCAGACCCCAGGGGGTGGGGACCTCCTACGAGCAGTACTTC. It specifies CASRPQGVGTSYEQYF. This sequence joins TRBV7-7 and TRBJ2-7; TRBD1 matches at 7 bases. Germline V gene sequence: CDR1 SSHAT, CDR2 FNYEAQ (reference sequence). The CDR3 covers 16 residues.

V gene TRBV7-9 combines with J gene TRBJ1-5; D may be TRBD1 (6 bases). V was trimmed by 2 bases and J by 12 bases, leaving 11 bases between them. Looked up from germline, CDR1 is SEHNR and CDR2 is FQNEAQ (reference sequence). This CDR3 comprises 12 residues. The chain's CDR3 is CASSLHRGHQHF. The DNA for the CDR3 is TGTGCCAGCAGCTTACACCGGGGGCACCAGCATTTT.